These 14 T cell receptor beta chains originate from one sample sequenced in a study of T cells in localized non-small cell lung cancer. Profiled with immunoSEQ multiplex PCR; TCRdb holds only in-frame clones, not every one. The table includes about 25,000 clones, about 90% detected once. Sequencing was performed on peripheral blood, taken before any cancer treatment. The receptors come from a male donor at least 60 years old with stage II squamous cell lung carcinoma.

The chain links TRBV7-9 to TRBJ1-1; D is uncertain. V was cut by 1 base and J by 1 base, with 7 bases left in between. The CDR3 loop spans 14 amino acids. Germline V gene sequence: CDR1 SEHNR, CDR2 FQNEAQ (reference sequence). The CDR3 bases are TGTGCCAGCAGCTTAGTTGGCGGGAACACTGAAGCTTTCTTT. Its translation is CASSLVGGNTEAFF.

The J gene is TRBJ1-6, the V gene TRBV7-2; D might be TRBD1 (5 bases). The ends were cut back, 5 bases at V and 0 bases at J, with 14 bases in the middle. Germline CDR1 reads SGHTA; CDR2 reads FQGNSA. This CDR3 has 17 residues. CDR3 in DNA: TGTGCCAGCAGCCCGGACACCCTGATCTCCTATAATTCACCCCTCCACTTT. Translating it yields CASSPDTLISYNSPLHF.

The genes are TRBV7-3 and TRBJ2-1; TRBD2 agrees at 7 bases. V shed 5 bases and J 9 bases; nucleotides not matched to a gene: 13. The CDR3 has 15 amino acids. CDR1 is SGHTA, CDR2 FQGTGA, per germline. CDR3 sequence: CASSPGEGRAGEQFF. In DNA form, the CDR3 reads TGTGCCAGCAGCCCAGGTGAGGGGAGGGCCGGTGAGCAGTTCTTC.

The gene calls are TRBV7-2 and TRBJ1-1; no clear D gene. Germline assignment: CDR1 SGHTA and CDR2 FQGNSA. The germline V and J ends were trimmed by 4 bases and 8 bases, with 17 bases remaining between them. CDR3 length equals 14 residues. The CDR3 region is CASSSRARAREAFF. The CDR3 bases are TGTGCCAGCAGCTCCCGGGCGAGGGCTAGAGAAGCTTTCTTT. Complete variable domain (other parts from reference TRBV7-2 and TRBJ1-1): GAGVSQSPSNKVTEKGKDVELRCDPISGHTALYWYRQSLGQGLEFLIYFQGNSAPDKSGLPSDRFSAERTGGSVSTLTIQRTQQEDSAVYLCASSSRARAREAFFGQGTRLTVV.

This clone appeared a few times. The V gene is TRBV18, the J gene TRBJ2-1, with unresolved D. The CDR3 consists of 16 residues. Germline values: CDR1 KGHSH, CDR2 LQKENI. V dropped 2 bases and J dropped 0 bases, with 11 bases sitting between them. The CDR3 loop is CASSPSGGSSYNEQFF. The CDR3 bases are TGTGCCAGCTCACCATCCGGTGGTAGCTCCTACAATGAGCAGTTCTTC.

The chain recombines TRBV9 with TRBJ1-4, with a tentative D call TRBD1 (6 bases). CDR3 length: 15 amino acids. CDR1 and CDR2 (germline): SGDLS, YYNGEE. Trimming pared 3 bases from V and 0 bases from J, leaving 9 bases between. The CDR3 sequence is CASSDGGTTNEKLFF. CDR3 in DNA: TGTGCCAGCAGCGATGGGGGCACAACTAATGAAAAACTGTTTTTT.

By share, this clone ranks as medium-sized. The rearrangement joins TRBV14 to TRBJ2-7, with D hard to call. Germline V lookup: CDR1 SGHDN, CDR2 FVKESK. The CDR3 totals 13 residues. V was shortened by 4 bases and J by 2 bases, with 9 bases between the two germline ends. CDR3 region: CASSLVGTYEQYF. In DNA form, the CDR3 reads TGTGCCAGCAGCCTTGTCGGAACCTACGAGCAGTACTTC.

The chain combines TRBV5-6 with TRBJ1-1; D is perhaps TRBD1 (5 bases). V gave up 6 bases and J gave up 2 bases, with 20 bases separating them. CDR1 SGHDT and CDR2 YYEEEE come from the germline V gene. This CDR3 comprises 16 residues. Here the CDR3 DNA reads TGTGCCAGCACCCGCCTCGGGGGGGAGGCTAACACTGAAGCTTTCTTT. Protein sequence: CASTRLGGEANTEAFF.

The J gene is TRBJ1-3, the V gene TRBV6-6, with D possibly being TRBD1 (6 bases). Germline V gene data show CDR1 as MNHNY and CDR2 as SVGAGI (reference sequence). Trimming stripped 6 bases from V and 4 bases from J, with 13 bases between. The CDR3 runs 14 residues. In DNA, the CDR3 is TGTGCCAGCAGGGGACAAGGGGGGGGAAACACCATATATTTT. Encoded protein: CASRGQGGGNTIYF.

This clone was observed once. The chain's CDR3 is CASSFGQGREEKLFF. The CDR3 DNA reads TGTGCCAGCAGCTTCGGTCAGGGAAGAGAGGAAAAACTGTTTTTT. The chain carries TRBV7-9 and TRBJ1-4, with D tentatively TRBD1 (5 bases). The V end lost 3 bases, the J end lost 8 bases, and 16 bases lay between the germline ends. The CDR3 extends over 15 amino acids. Germline CDR1 reads SEHNR; CDR2 reads FQNEAQ (reference sequence).

This rearrangement joins TRBV7-8 to TRBJ2-3; D is possibly TRBD1 (5 bases). This CDR3 contains 14 residues. V gave up 7 bases and J gave up 4 bases, with 15 bases separating them. Germline V gene data show CDR1 as SGHVS and CDR2 as FQNEAQ. CDR3 coding DNA: TGTGCCAGCACCGAAAGGGGCCCCGCAGATACGCAGTATTTT. Residues: CASTERGPADTQYF.

The chain's CDR3 is CASSELPNTEAFF. As DNA, the CDR3 is TGTGCCAGCAGTGAATTACCGAACACTGAAGCTTTCTTT. This rearrangement joins TRBV2 to TRBJ1-1; no reliable D call. Between the trimmed V and J ends, which lost 2 bases and 1 base, there was a span of 5 bases. From germline, CDR1 is SNHLY and CDR2 FYNNEI. This CDR3 contains 13 residues.

The chain links TRBV5-6 to TRBJ2-1, with 10 bases aligning to TRBD2. Germline V CDR1 and CDR2: SGHDT, YYEEEE. This CDR3 comprises 16 residues. With V trimmed by 4 bases and J by 12 bases, 16 bases remained unmatched. The CDR3 DNA follows: TGTGCCAGCAGCACCTGGACTAGCGGAGAGGCAAGTCGGCAGTTCTTC. Protein product: CASSTWTSGEASRQFF.

The CDR3 here is CATSRASTPPGNEQYF. CDR3 bases: TGTGCCACCAGCAGAGCCTCGACACCCCCGGGTAACGAGCAGTACTTC. The chain links TRBV15 to TRBJ2-7; D uncertain. Germline loops: CDR1 LNHNV, CDR2 YYDKDF (reference sequence). V was shortened by 1 base and J by 5 bases, with 18 bases between the two germline ends. The CDR3 loop spans 16 amino acids.